The rows below give T cell receptor beta chains drawn from one sample of a study of blood T cell repertoires in COVID-19. Repertoires were generated with immunoSEQ multiplex PCR, while TCRdb's copy carries only in-frame clones and drops some. This sample has 150,000 to 200,000 clones, with more than 75% found just once. The specimen was PBMCs or T cells enriched from blood (not recorded which). The origin of the receptors is a woman between 45 and 65 years old with acute COVID-19. Both conserved end residues are trimmed from each CDR3. Each record gives: V gene, D gene, J gene, CDR3 protein. D genes are given only for firm matches.

>TRBV19|NA|TRBJ1-6
ASMRLGEALH
>TRBV30|NA|TRBJ2-3
AWDTSTDTQY
>TRBV3-1/TRBV3-2|TRBD1|TRBJ1-4
ASSLVTGAEKLF
>TRBV20-1|NA|TRBJ2-4
SATDPSIQY
>TRBV28|TRBD1|TRBJ2-2
ASSLSGTGSGELF
>TRBV19|TRBD1|TRBJ1-1
ASSTTGGYTEAF
>TRBV6-5|TRBD1|TRBJ2-1
ASSKPGQSYNEQF
>TRBV9|NA|TRBJ1-3
ASSGASSGNTIY
>TRBV5-6|NA|TRBJ1-2
ASSTGGPVGYT
>TRBV5-8|NA|TRBJ2-3
ASSLTDRTDTQY
>TRBV28|NA|TRBJ2-4
ASSLESGAKNIQY
>TRBV6-6|TRBD2|TRBJ2-3
ASSETSGGADTQY
>TRBV6-5|NA|TRBJ1-5
ATSMGGPQTPQH
>TRBV30|NA|TRBJ1-4
AWSVRGGSNEKLF
>TRBV29-1|TRBD1|TRBJ1-1
SVWTGRMMNTEAF
>TRBV2|TRBD2|TRBJ2-1
ASRAGLAGNYNEQF
>TRBV25-1|NA|TRBJ2-5
ASSLLTQETQY
>TRBV28|NA|TRBJ2-2
ASSSSGGLVAGELF
>TRBV28|NA|TRBJ1-3
ASISPHPGYAGNTIY
>TRBV19|NA|TRBJ2-6
ASDGGSGANVLT
>TRBV6-5|TRBD1|TRBJ1-2
ASRSGQGADGYT
>TRBV6-5|TRBD2|TRBJ2-3
ASSRLAGTDTQY
>TRBV4-3|TRBD2|TRBJ2-2
ASSQGLAGASTGELF
>TRBV28|TRBD1|TRBJ1-1
ASSLWTGQEQNTEAF
>TRBV4-1|NA|TRBJ2-5
ASSQARWETQY
>TRBV3-1/TRBV3-2|NA|TRBJ1-1
ASSPRGGRTEAF
>TRBV18|NA|TRBJ1-2
ASSPPGGPIYYGYT
>TRBV10-2|NA|TRBJ1-4
ASSDPGAHEKLF
>TRBV28|NA|TRBJ1-5
ASSSSRAEDSNQPQH
>TRBV11-1|NA|TRBJ2-5
ASSPGRTYQETQY
>TRBV28|TRBD1|TRBJ1-3
ASSPGDRAHSGNTIY
>TRBV7-9|NA|TRBJ2-1
ASSLVTGPSYNEQF
>TRBV5-1|TRBD2|TRBJ2-1
ASSLGASGGWDEQF
>TRBV21-1|NA|TRBJ1-3
ASSKRRNRVVFGNTIY
>TRBV7-8|TRBD1|TRBJ1-4
ASSIRGQTNEKLF
>TRBV7-6|NA|TRBJ2-5
ASSLAPGSQETQY
>TRBV6-1|TRBD2|TRBJ2-6
ASSEDPFAGGSNVLT
>TRBV6-4|NA|TRBJ2-4
ASSGGFQY
>TRBV28|NA|TRBJ2-2
ASSRFGELF
>TRBV5-4|TRBD1|TRBJ1-2
ASSLDTGDYGYT
>TRBV19|TRBD1|TRBJ1-2
ASSIWDRGSYGYT
>TRBV6-4|TRBD2|TRBJ2-3
ASSDSSGGTDTQY
>TRBV29-1|TRBD1|TRBJ2-1
SVDIGQGQGDEQF
>TRBV6-5|TRBD1|TRBJ1-1
ASAGTGSTEAF
>TRBV19|TRBD1|TRBJ2-6
ASTPRQGGAGANVLT
>TRBV28|NA|TRBJ2-3
ASSSGYTDTQY
>TRBV7-2|TRBD1|TRBJ1-5
ASSQGDSNQPQH
>TRBV9|NA|TRBJ2-1
ASSERGGSSYNEQF
>TRBV11-1|TRBD2|TRBJ2-6
ASSPEREGANVLT
>TRBV5-5|TRBD1|TRBJ1-2
ASSQQTGNYGYT
>TRBV6-5|NA|TRBJ1-2
ASSYREGGYT
>TRBV19|TRBD2|TRBJ2-1
ASSISGLAGVYNEQF
>TRBV28|NA|TRBJ1-2
AIPSPEEGYT
>TRBV6-4|TRBD1|TRBJ1-6
ASSMQGANSPLH
>TRBV5-1|TRBD2|TRBJ2-1
ASSPRAGGDEQF
>TRBV6-2/TRBV6-3|NA|TRBJ1-2
ASSLNYGYT
>TRBV4-1|TRBD1|TRBJ2-5
ASSPGTGEWETQY
>TRBV7-8|NA|TRBJ1-1
ASTVTGNTEAF
>TRBV9|NA|TRBJ2-5
ASRGVGGKETQY